Each of the 2 T cell receptor beta chains below was sequenced from the same sample in a study of cytomegalovirus exposure and HLA in healthy donors. The PCR was carried out with 60 Vbeta primers and 13 Jbeta primers. Only in-frame clones appear in the TCRdb table, and some are missing; sequencing was by immunoSEQ multiplex PCR. The repertoire includes about 90,000 clones, roughly 80% of them detected once, and around 2.1% sits in the top ten. Sequenced input: PBMCs. The receptor set was obtained from a boy aged 5 to 17 in good health and CMV-seronegative.

This chain connects TRBV4-3 to TRBJ2-1, with TRBD2 identical over 8 bases. CDR1 is LGHNA and CDR2 is YSLEER in the germline V gene. V gave up 4 bases and J gave up 3 bases; unmatched junction bases: 2. There are 14 residues in the CDR3. DNA for the CDR3: TGCGCCAGCAGCCGGAGCGGGAGCTACAATGAGCAGTTCTTC. Amino acids: CASSRSGSYNEQFF.

The CDR3 here is CASSAGTGGYEQYF. The CDR3, as DNA: TGTGCCAGCAGCGCCGGGACAGGCGGATACGAGCAGTACTTC. This rearrangement joins TRBV9 to TRBJ2-7, with TRBD1 matching over 8 bases. Germline CDR1 is SGDLS and CDR2 is YYNGEE. Losses at the gene ends were 3 bases for V and 4 bases for J; bases not matched to a gene: 6. This CDR3 contains 14 residues. Using reference TRBV9 and TRBJ2-7 for the parts outside the CDR3, the full variable domain is DSGVTQTPKHLITATGQRVTLRCSPRSGDLSVYWYQQSLDQGLQFLIQYYNGEERAKGNILERFSAQQFPDLHSELNLSSLELGDSALYFCASSAGTGGYEQYFGPGTRLTVT.